This is a list of T cell receptor beta chains from one sample in a study of PD-1 blockade in mismatch repair-deficient tumors. Assay used: immunoSEQ multiplex PCR; TCRdb lists only in-frame clones, some missing. The sample yields about 51,000 clones, more than 75% seen once. The sample was peripheral blood, taken 4 weeks after starting pembrolizumab. The receptors stem from an adult with mismatch repair-deficient cancer. The CDR3 runs from the conserved cysteine through the conserved F or W. A D gene is named only where the DNA matches it firmly. The size of a clone is reported for some rows only, either as once, few or many, or as a class for expanded clones.

TRBD1	TRBJ2-2	TRBV9	-	CASRGTGENTGELFF	TGTGCCAGCAGAGGGACAGGCGAGAACACCGGGGAGCTGTTTTTT
-	TRBJ1-2	TRBV25-1	few	CASAGRGYTF	TGTGCCAGCGCTGGGCGAGGCTACACCTTC
-	TRBJ2-2	TRBV5-1	few	CASTVGGGELFF	TGCGCCAGCACCGTGGGAGGCGGGGAGCTGTTTTTT
-	TRBJ2-1	TRBV6-5	-	CASSYSQGNEQFF	TGTGCCAGCAGTTACTCTCAGGGCAATGAGCAGTTCTTC
TRBD1	TRBJ2-1	TRBV5-1	-	CASSLRPGQGARNEQFF	TGCGCCAGCAGCTTGCGACCGGGACAGGGGGCGAGGAATGAGCAGTTCTTC
TRBD2	TRBJ2-7	TRBV11-2	few	CASSLAGLAYEQYF	TGTGCCAGCAGCCTGGCGGGACTAGCGTACGAGCAGTACTTC
TRBD1	TRBJ1-2	TRBV28	few	CATLRQGEGYTF	TGTGCCACCCTCCGACAGGGGGAAGGCTACACCTTC
TRBD2	TRBJ2-1	TRBV7-9	-	CASSLRGAGLSYNEQFF	TGTGCCAGCAGCTTAAGGGGAGCGGGATTGTCCTACAATGAGCAGTTCTTC
-	TRBJ2-1	TRBV10-3	-	CAISERDYNEQFF	TGTGCCATCAGTGAGCGGGATTACAATGAGCAGTTCTTC
TRBD2	TRBJ2-7	TRBV7-2	once	CASSLGASGSGEQYF	TGTGCCAGCAGCTTAGGGGCTAGCGGGAGTGGGGAGCAGTACTTC